This T cell receptor (beta chain) was sequenced during a study of cytomegalovirus exposure and HLA in healthy donors. Study findings and constraints: Cytomegalovirus status, reportedly, was diagnosed with high specificity and sensitivity by the classifier. The study found most TCR sequences rare, yet found some public TCRs in many donors. In vitro, a few CMV-associated chains proved specific for CMV antigens. According to the study, roughly 160 TCR beta chains were cytomegalovirus-associated.

A word on this clone: What it recognizes is unknown.

Sequenced by immunoSEQ multiplex PCR; TCRdb stores in-frame clones only, minus some. The table shows some 130,000 clones, with 75% to 90% occurring only once. This receptor was identified in a woman aged 18 to 35 in good health and CMV-seronegative. Sequenced sample: PBMCs.

The CDR3 coding sequence is TGCGCCAGCAGCTTAAGCCTAGTTGACGAGCAGTACTTC. This sequence encodes CASSLSLVDEQYF. This chain joins TRBV5-1 and TRBJ2-7; D is uncertain. The germline V gene has CDR1 SGHRS and CDR2 YFSETQ. The CDR3 has 13 amino acids. Between the trimmed V and J ends, which lost 2 bases and 5 bases, there was a span of 11 bases.